This TCR beta chain derives from a study of cytomegalovirus exposure and HLA in healthy donors. Overall study results and limits: Despite most TCR sequences being rare, some public TCRs occurred in many donors. Associated with cytomegalovirus, according to the listing, were 164 TCR beta chains.

V was trimmed by 1 base and J by 1 base, leaving 13 bases between them. The germline V gene has CDR1 LGHNA and CDR2 YSLEER. The CDR3 consists of 16 residues. Both 60 Vbeta primers and 13 Jbeta primers went into the PCR. Repertoires were generated with immunoSEQ multiplex PCR, while TCRdb's copy carries only in-frame clones and drops some. The sample has some 150,000 clones; 82% are singletons. Only a few counts were recorded for this clone. As yet, its antigen is unknown. V is TRBV4-3 and J is TRBJ1-1, with D possibly matching TRBD1 (5 bases). Sequenced material: PBMCs. This TCR derives from a male donor in good health and CMV-seronegative. This CDR3 is CASSQGGGRTNTEAFF. CDR3 bases: TGCGCCAGCAGCCAAGGGGGGGGAAGGACGAACACTGAAGCTTTCTTT.